Listed below are T cell receptor beta chains from one sample, sequenced in a study of early T cells in non-severe SARS-CoV-2 infection. TCRdb itself ran the 5' RACE reads through MiXCR, one entry per CDR3 protein. The sample lists some 36,000 distinct CDR3 sequences, about 6.8% occurring once. The sequencing used whole blood, collected at baseline. These receptors all stem from an adult who was a healthcare worker with PCR-confirmed SARS-CoV-2 infection or an uninfected control (not recorded which). CDR3s include the opening cysteine and the closing phenylalanine or tryptophan. Fields, in order: CDR3 protein, D gene, V gene, J gene. A D gene is named only where the DNA matches it firmly.

cdr3_aa: CASSQNRQGFYNEQFF
d_call: TRBD1
v_call: TRBV28
j_call: TRBJ2-1

cdr3_aa: CASSFSGLAGEGEQFF
d_call: TRBD2
v_call: TRBV11-2
j_call: TRBJ2-1

cdr3_aa: CASNLRGGPNQPQHF
d_call: -
v_call: TRBV19
j_call: TRBJ1-5

cdr3_aa: CASSEAAGTSENTIYF
d_call: -
v_call: TRBV6-1
j_call: TRBJ1-3

cdr3_aa: CASSLSSGGITEAFF
d_call: TRBD1
v_call: TRBV7-8
j_call: TRBJ1-1

cdr3_aa: CATQRELYNEQFF
d_call: TRBD2
v_call: TRBV15
j_call: TRBJ2-1

cdr3_aa: CASSSRGGETYGYTF
d_call: -
v_call: TRBV3-1
j_call: TRBJ1-2

cdr3_aa: CATSRRAAGGIDTQYF
d_call: TRBD1
v_call: TRBV15
j_call: TRBJ2-3

cdr3_aa: CASSPDGQGQETQYF
d_call: TRBD1
v_call: TRBV3-1
j_call: TRBJ2-5

cdr3_aa: CASSYDRGLGEQYF
d_call: TRBD1
v_call: TRBV6-5
j_call: TRBJ2-7

cdr3_aa: CASSPRVASTDTQYF
d_call: -
v_call: TRBV11-2
j_call: TRBJ2-3

cdr3_aa: CASREPGATGELFF
d_call: -
v_call: TRBV7-9
j_call: TRBJ2-2

cdr3_aa: CASSPNLQRPSDTQYF
d_call: -
v_call: TRBV19
j_call: TRBJ2-3

cdr3_aa: CASSLDGGSYEQYF
d_call: -
v_call: TRBV7-9
j_call: TRBJ2-7

cdr3_aa: CSVEREPDTQYF
d_call: TRBD2
v_call: TRBV29-1
j_call: TRBJ2-3

cdr3_aa: CSVEVAEQETQYF
d_call: -
v_call: TRBV29-1
j_call: TRBJ2-5

cdr3_aa: CASSRGQGQEETQYF
d_call: TRBD1
v_call: TRBV12-3/TRBV12-4
j_call: TRBJ2-5

cdr3_aa: CASSTTGAYEQYF
d_call: TRBD1
v_call: TRBV5-5
j_call: TRBJ2-7

cdr3_aa: CASSIGGGDTQYF
d_call: TRBD2
v_call: TRBV7-8
j_call: TRBJ2-3

cdr3_aa: CSARDPAGRNEQYF
d_call: TRBD2
v_call: TRBV20-1
j_call: TRBJ2-7

cdr3_aa: CASSFLQVANEKLFF
d_call: -
v_call: TRBV28
j_call: TRBJ1-4

cdr3_aa: CASSATGLPASPLHF
d_call: -
v_call: TRBV2
j_call: TRBJ1-6

cdr3_aa: CSAPKTGKETQYF
d_call: TRBD1
v_call: TRBV20-1
j_call: TRBJ2-5

cdr3_aa: CASSQEQGSYQPQHF
d_call: -
v_call: TRBV4-1
j_call: TRBJ1-5

cdr3_aa: CASSLMGSSTDTQYF
d_call: -
v_call: TRBV7-2
j_call: TRBJ2-3

cdr3_aa: CASSRAVGNSPLHF
d_call: -
v_call: TRBV6-2/TRBV6-3
j_call: TRBJ1-6

cdr3_aa: CASSQLPLERRIYTGELFF
d_call: -
v_call: TRBV14
j_call: TRBJ2-2

cdr3_aa: CASSLDGETDTQYF
d_call: -
v_call: TRBV11-2
j_call: TRBJ2-3

cdr3_aa: CASSQVTGGETNTGELFF
d_call: TRBD1
v_call: TRBV4-2
j_call: TRBJ2-2